The rows below give T cell receptor beta chains drawn from one sample of a study of cytomegalovirus exposure and HLA in healthy donors. TCRdb's table, derived via immunoSEQ multiplex PCR, lists solely in-frame clones and lacks some. The data contain some 90,000 clones, around 81% of them singletons. The material sequenced was PBMCs. The receptors originated from a woman aged 70-85 years in good health and CMV-seropositive. Each CDR3 is given with its conserved first and last residue. The D gene is left open where the match is weak. Where a row states a size, it is once, few, many or the class of an expanded clone; other rows omit it.

V: TRBV7-2; J: TRBJ2-5; size: .; D: TRBD2; DNA: TGTGCCAGCCAAGAGGTGCGGGGGGAGACCCAGTACTTC; CDR3: CASQEVRGETQYF
V: TRBV28; J: TRBJ1-5; size: .; D: .; DNA: TGTGCCAGCACCGACGGAAGGGGCCAGCCCCAGCATTTT; CDR3: CASTDGRGQPQHF
V: TRBV19; J: TRBJ2-7; size: .; D: .; DNA: TGTGCCAGTAGTATTGGGGCAGGTTCCTACGAGCAGTACTTC; CDR3: CASSIGAGSYEQYF
V: TRBV18; J: TRBJ1-5; size: few; D: .; DNA: TGTGCCAGCTCACCTGGGGCCTTTGGGAATCAGCCCCAGCATTTT; CDR3: CASSPGAFGNQPQHF
V: TRBV9; J: TRBJ1-2; size: .; D: TRBD1; DNA: TGTGCCAGCAGCGCGTACAGGACAGGGGCGGGAGGCTACACCTTC; CDR3: CASSAYRTGAGGYTF
V: TRBV2; J: TRBJ2-1; size: .; D: TRBD1; DNA: TGTGCCAGCAGGACAGGGTCGGGTGAGCAGTTCTTC; CDR3: CASRTGSGEQFF
V: TRBV6-1; J: TRBJ2-7; size: few; D: .; DNA: TGTGTCACATTTGGGCTGACAAGTTCCTACGAGCAGTACTTC; CDR3: CVTFGLTSSYEQYF
V: TRBV7-2; J: TRBJ1-1; size: .; D: .; DNA: TGTGCCAGCAGCTTAGTACAGAACACTGAAGCTTTCTTT; CDR3: CASSLVQNTEAFF
V: TRBV9; J: TRBJ2-5; size: .; D: TRBD1; DNA: TGTGCCAGCAGCGCCGACAGGGGAAGAGAGACCCAGTACTTC; CDR3: CASSADRGRETQYF
V: TRBV7-2; J: TRBJ2-3; size: .; D: .; DNA: TGTGCCAGCAGCTTATTAGGGCTAGCAATAACGGATACGCAGTATTTT; CDR3: CASSLLGLAITDTQYF
V: TRBV4-1; J: TRBJ2-7; size: few; D: .; DNA: TGCGCCAGCCGTCCCTCCAGGGGGAGGCCCGACTACGAGCAGTACTTC; CDR3: CASRPSRGRPDYEQYF
V: TRBV5-3; J: TRBJ1-5; size: .; D: TRBD1; DNA: TGTGCCAGAAGCTTGAGAGGACAGGTCGGCAGCAATCAGCCCCAGCATTTT; CDR3: CARSLRGQVGSNQPQHF
V: TRBV28; J: TRBJ2-7; size: .; D: .; DNA: TGTGCCAGCAGTCCCAGCGGAAGTGCCTACGAGCAGTACTTC; CDR3: CASSPSGSAYEQYF
V: TRBV7-2; J: TRBJ2-2; size: once; D: .; DNA: TGTGCCAGCAGCTTAGACGAAAGGAGTCGCGACACCGGGGAGCTGTTTTTT; CDR3: CASSLDERSRDTGELFF
V: TRBV7-9; J: TRBJ2-1; size: .; D: TRBD2; DNA: TGTGCCAGCACCCCCGGGTGGACTAGCGGCTACAATGAGCAGTTCTTC; CDR3: CASTPGWTSGYNEQFF
V: TRBV7-3; J: TRBJ2-1; size: .; D: .; DNA: TGTGCCAGCAGCTTACGCGGGACAGTGCCCTACAATGAGCAGTTCTTC; CDR3: CASSLRGTVPYNEQFF
V: TRBV7-3; J: TRBJ2-7; size: .; D: TRBD2; DNA: TGTGCCAGCAGGAAGGGGCTAGCGGGAGACGAGCAGTACTTC; CDR3: CASRKGLAGDEQYF
V: TRBV7-2; J: TRBJ2-7; size: .; D: .; DNA: TGTGCCAGCAGCTCTCTCAGGGGAACCTATGCCAACGAGCAGTACTTC; CDR3: CASSSLRGTYANEQYF
V: TRBV11-2; J: TRBJ2-3; size: .; D: .; DNA: TGTGCCAGCCGGAGGTACGGCACAGATACGCAGTATTTT; CDR3: CASRRYGTDTQYF
V: TRBV7-2; J: TRBJ1-6; size: few; D: .; DNA: TGTGCCAGCAGCTCCGGCCAGGGCTTCTATAATTCACCCCTCCACTTT; CDR3: CASSSGQGFYNSPLHF
V: TRBV4-1; J: TRBJ2-3; size: .; D: TRBD1; DNA: TGCGCCAGCAGCCCAGCAGGGGGCGGTTATGATACGCAGTATTTT; CDR3: CASSPAGGGYDTQYF
V: TRBV18; J: TRBJ2-7; size: .; D: TRBD2; DNA: TGTGCCAGCTCACTCTTGGGAGAACCACCTCTAGCGGATCTACGTGAGGAGCAGTACTTC; CDR3: CASSLLGEPPLADLREEQYF
V: TRBV27; J: TRBJ2-7; size: .; D: TRBD2; DNA: TGTGCCAGCAGTCCTCTGGGACTAGCGCTTAACGAGCAGTACTTC; CDR3: CASSPLGLALNEQYF
V: TRBV21-1; J: TRBJ2-7; size: .; D: .; DNA: TGTGCCAGCAGCAAGGAGATTGGGACAGGGGACGACGAGCAGTACTTC; CDR3: CASSKEIGTGDDEQYF
V: TRBV15; J: TRBJ1-2; size: .; D: .; DNA: TGTGCCACCAGCAGAGGACAGGTTTACTATGGCTACACCTTC; CDR3: CATSRGQVYYGYTF
V: TRBV21-1; J: TRBJ1-1; size: .; D: .; DNA: TGTGCCAGCAGCTTCATTGGACAGTCCTACACTGAAGCTTTCTTT; CDR3: CASSFIGQSYTEAFF
V: TRBV4-2; J: TRBJ2-5; size: .; D: TRBD2; DNA: TGTGCCAGCAGCCAAACCGGGGCTAGCGGGCAGGAGACCCAGTACTTC; CDR3: CASSQTGASGQETQYF
V: TRBV28; J: TRBJ2-1; size: .; D: TRBD2; DNA: TGTGCCAGCAGTTCCCTTGCGGGAGGATCATACAATGAGCAGTTCTTC; CDR3: CASSSLAGGSYNEQFF
V: TRBV28; J: TRBJ1-4; size: .; D: .; DNA: TGTGCCAGCAGGGGGCCCTCTAATGAAAAACTGTTTTTT; CDR3: CASRGPSNEKLFF
V: TRBV5-4; J: TRBJ1-2; size: once; D: TRBD1; DNA: TGTGCCAGCAGCTTGCCTATAGGACAGGGGGGTGGTGGCTACACCTTC; CDR3: CASSLPIGQGGGGYTF